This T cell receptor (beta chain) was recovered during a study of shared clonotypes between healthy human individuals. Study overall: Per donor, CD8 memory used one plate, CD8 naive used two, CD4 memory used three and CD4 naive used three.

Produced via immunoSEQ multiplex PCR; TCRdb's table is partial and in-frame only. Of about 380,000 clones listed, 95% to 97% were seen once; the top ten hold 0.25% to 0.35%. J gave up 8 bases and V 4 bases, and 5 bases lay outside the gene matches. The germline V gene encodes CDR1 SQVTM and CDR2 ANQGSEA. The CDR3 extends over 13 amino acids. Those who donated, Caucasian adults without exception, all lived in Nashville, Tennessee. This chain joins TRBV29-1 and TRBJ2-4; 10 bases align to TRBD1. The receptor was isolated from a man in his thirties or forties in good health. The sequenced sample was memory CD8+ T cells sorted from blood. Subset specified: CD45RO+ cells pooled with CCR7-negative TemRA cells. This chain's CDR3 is CSVGDRGVDIQYF. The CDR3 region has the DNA TGCAGCGTTGGGGACAGGGGAGTGGACATTCAGTACTTC.